This T cell receptor (beta chain) was recorded in a study of shared clonotypes between healthy human individuals. About the research overall: Each donor contributed plates that comprised three CD4 naive, three CD4 memory, two CD8 naive and one CD8 memory.

Clones were sequenced by immunoSEQ multiplex PCR, and TCRdb holds only the in-frame ones, with some missing. There are some 1,100,000 clones in the sample; about 84% occur only once, and approximately 0.5% lies in the top ten. Worth noting for this clone: This specimen includes other DNA sequences encoding the same CDR3.

This CDR3 is built from 15 residues. The trim removed 3 bases at V and 3 bases at J, leaving 3 bases unmatched. Germline CDR1 is KGHSH and CDR2 is LQKENI. All donors qualified as healthy HIV-negative adults and had experienced no recent acute infections or vaccinations. The chain has TRBV18 and TRBJ2-2; 8 bases map to TRBD1. This receptor was obtained from a young man in good health. Some clones in this sample may be carry-over from other donors' samples. Sequenced input: memory CD4+ T cells from PBMCs. Subset specified: CD45RA-negative fraction. The CDR3: CASSPLQGDTGELFF. The CDR3, as DNA: TGTGCCAGCTCACCCTTACAGGGGGACACCGGGGAGCTGTTTTTT. The whole variable domain, filled in from reference TRBV18 and TRBJ2-2, reads NAGVMQNPRHLVRRRGQEARLRCSPMKGHSHVYWYRQLPEEGLKFMVYLQKENIIDESGMPKERFSAEFPKEGPSILRIQQVVRGDSAAYFCASSPLQGDTGELFFGEGSRLTVL.